The 28 T cell receptor beta chains reported below all come from one sample, sequenced in a study of patients and donors after allogeneic stem cell transplantation. TCRdb reanalysed the RT-PCR reads using MiXCR and keeps one entry per CDR3 protein. Among about a million distinct CDR3 sequences listed, about a sixth were seen once. Sequencing input: blood, either unsorted or a sorted T cell fraction (not recorded which). The receptors come from a human donor who was either an allogeneic HSCT recipient or a stem cell or donor lymphocyte infusion donor (not recorded which). It is not recorded whose cells these are; they may come from a transplant donor.

This clonotype was recorded a few times. This chain connects TRBV12-3 or TRBV12-4 to TRBJ2-5, with 9 bases identical to TRBD2. The CDR3 has 13 residues. V gave up 6 bases and J gave up 1 base; unmatched junction bases: 0. The CDR3 sequence is CASRGLAQETQYF. The CDR3 DNA follows: TGTGCCAGCAGGGGACTAGCCCAAGAGACCCAGTACTTC.

The rearrangement uses TRBV7-6 and TRBJ1-2, with TRBD1 identical over 8 bases. The V segment lost 5 bases and the J segment 4 bases; nucleotides outside the gene matches: 6. Germline assignment: CDR1 SGHVS and CDR2 FNYEAQ. The length of the CDR3 is 14 residues. DNA for the CDR3: TGTGCCAGCAGCCACGGCGGGACAGGCTATGGCTACACCTTC. Translation: CASSHGGTGYGYTF.

This clonotype was detected a few times. The gene calls are TRBV24-1 and TRBJ2-7; D is uncertain. This CDR3 has 11 amino acids. Trimming pared 4 bases from V and 6 bases from J, leaving 6 bases between. Germline assignment: CDR1 KGHDR and CDR2 SFDVKD. The CDR3 nucleotides are TGTGCCACCAGTGACCGTCGCGAGCAGTACTTC. Translation gives CATSDRREQYF.

This clonotype was seen more than once but under ten times. J is TRBJ2-5 and V is TRBV5-1, with 9 bases matching TRBD1. Germline V gene sequence: CDR1 SGHRS, CDR2 YFSETQ. Trimming at V came to 0 bases and at J to 5 bases, leaving 5 bases not matched to a gene. The CDR3 runs 15 residues. DNA of the CDR3: TGCGCCAGCAGCTTGGGGGACAGGGAGAGGGAGACCCAGTACTTC. Its protein is CASSLGDRERETQYF.

This clonotype came up a few times. The chain joins TRBV18 to TRBJ2-7; 9 bases agree with TRBD1. Trimming removed 6 bases from V and 4 bases from J; junction bases left unmatched: 10. The germline V gene encodes CDR1 KGHSH and CDR2 LQKENI. This CDR3 region has 15 residues. The CDR3 DNA reads TGTGCCAGCTCGGAATACGGGACAGGGATGTACGAGCAGTACTTC. This codes for CASSEYGTGMYEQYF.

This chain links TRBV12-3 or TRBV12-4 with TRBJ2-3; D gene unclear. The CDR3 sequence is 12 residues long. Trimming stripped 1 base from V and 10 bases from J, with 9 bases between. CDR3: CASSLGLIAQYF. The CDR3 DNA reads as TGTGCCAGCAGTTTAGGCCTAATTGCGCAGTATTTT.

The table lists this clonotype with a few counts. The chain uses TRBV29-1 and TRBJ1-1; D gene ambiguous. Trimming cost V 3 bases and J 2 bases, with 16 bases left between them. The CDR3 is made up of 15 amino acids. Per the germline V gene, CDR1 is SQVTM and CDR2 is ANQGSEA. CDR3 DNA: TGCAGCGTTGAGAGCCGGTTGTCAGCTAACACTGAAGCTTTCTTT. Translating gives CSVESRLSANTEAFF.

The sample holds a few counts of this clonotype. The chain couples TRBV6-1 to TRBJ1-5, with a possible D match to TRBD1 (6 bases). The germline V gene has CDR1 MNHNS and CDR2 SASEGT. V lost 6 bases to trimming and J lost 0 bases, with 9 bases between them. The CDR3 is made up of 14 amino acids. The CDR3 bases are TGTGCCAGCAGGAACAGGGATAGCAATCAGCCCCAGCATTTT. It translates to CASRNRDSNQPQHF.

Written as DNA, the CDR3 is TGTGCCAGCAGTTATGGAGGTTCCGGGGTTCGAGGCGAGCAGTACTTC. It yields the protein CASSYGGSGVRGEQYF. The chain carries TRBV6-2 or TRBV6-3 and TRBJ2-7, with a tentative D call TRBD2 (5 bases). Germline loops: CDR1 MNHEY, CDR2 SVGEGT. Trimming left V 3 bases short and J 6 bases short, with 21 bases between. There are 16 residues in the CDR3.

This sequence joins TRBV5-1 and TRBJ1-1; 12 positions match TRBD1. Germline V CDR1 and CDR2: SGHRS, YFSETQ. The J segment lost 8 bases and the V segment lost 4 bases, leaving 6 bases of the junction unmatched. The CDR3 extends over 14 amino acids. CDR3 sequence (DNA): TGCGCCAGCAGCATCGGGACAGGGGGCAGCGAAGCTTTCTTT. This encodes CASSIGTGGSEAFF.

The rearrangement uses TRBV5-6 and TRBJ2-7; D unresolved. V gave up 4 bases and J gave up 2 bases, with 10 bases separating them. The CDR3 covers 13 residues. In germline, CDR1 is SGHDT, CDR2 YYEEEE. CDR3 amino acids: CASSADPAYEQYF. Here the CDR3 DNA reads TGTGCCAGCAGCGCCGATCCCGCCTACGAGCAGTACTTC.

This clonotype was counted at least ten times. This chain uses TRBV12-3 or TRBV12-4 with TRBJ1-1; D ambiguous. Trimming cost V 6 bases and J 1 base, with 9 bases left between them. The CDR3 is 13 amino acids. CDR3 sequence: CASRPDGNTEAFF. CDR3 nucleotides: TGTGCCAGCAGACCTGACGGGAACACTGAAGCTTTCTTT.

This clonotype was recorded only once. The chain employs TRBV11-1 and TRBJ1-2, with D possibly matching TRBD1 (6 bases). This CDR3 is built from 18 residues. Per germline, CDR1 SGHAT and CDR2 FQDESV (reference sequence). Trimming left V 2 bases short and J 4 bases short, with 23 bases between. CDR3 in amino acids: CASSLSEGGPRRLYGYTF. In DNA form, the CDR3 reads TGTGCCAGCAGCTTAAGCGAAGGGGGGCCCAGGAGGCTCTATGGCTACACCTTC.

This clonotype has a handful of counts. The gene calls are TRBV10-3 and TRBJ2-7; 10 nucleotides agree with TRBD2. The CDR3 has 11 amino acids. V was clipped by 11 bases and J by 5 bases; unmatched bases: 3. Per germline, CDR1 ENHRY and CDR2 SYGVKD. The CDR3 is CAAGLADEQYF. The CDR3 bases are TGTGCCGCAGGACTAGCGGACGAGCAGTACTTC.

This clonotype was seen a few times. This chain connects TRBV15 to TRBJ2-1; no definite D call. CDR1 is LNHNV, CDR2 YYDKDF, per germline (reference sequence). CDR3 length equals 14 residues. The ends were cut back, 0 bases at V and 4 bases at J, with 7 bases in the middle. The CDR3 is CATSREPQYNEQFF. CDR3 DNA sequence: TGTGCCACCAGCAGAGAGCCCCAATACAATGAGCAGTTCTTC.

The table lists this clonotype with a few counts. This chain links TRBV6-1 with TRBJ1-2; maybe TRBD1 (6 bases). CDR1 MNHNS and CDR2 SASEGT come from the germline V gene. This CDR3 comprises 14 residues. V was trimmed by 6 bases and J by 10 bases, leaving 21 bases between them. The DNA for the CDR3 is TGTGCCAGCAGACACACTCGGACAGCCGGAATCTACACCTTC. Translated: CASRHTRTAGIYTF.

The rearrangement uses TRBV5-6 and TRBJ2-1; D call uncertain. The V end lost 0 bases, the J end lost 5 bases, and 6 bases lay between the germline ends. CDR1 and CDR2 (germline): SGHDT, YYEEEE. The CDR3 extends over 13 amino acids. The CDR3 nucleotides read TGTGCCAGCAGCTTGGCTCCTAACAATGAGCAGTTCTTC. Its translation: CASSLAPNNEQFF.

J is TRBJ2-2 and V is TRBV10-3, with 7 bases fitting TRBD2. This CDR3 spans 15 amino acids. Germline values: CDR1 ENHRY, CDR2 SYGVKD. The V gene end was trimmed by 3 bases and the J gene end by 6 bases; junction bases not matched to a gene: 7. CDR3 DNA: TGTGCCATCAGTGAATTCCCGGGAGGCGCCGGGGAGCTGTTTTTT. Translating it yields CAISEFPGGAGELFF.

The table lists this clonotype with many counts. The junction departs from the called germline gene at one end, perhaps through a read error. The rearrangement uses TRBV4-1 and TRBJ2-3; no definite D call. This CDR3 has 13 amino acids. The germline CDR1 and CDR2 sequences are MGHRA and YSYEKL. DNA of the CDR3: TGTGCCAGCAGCCAAGAGGGCACAGATACGCAGTATTTT. Translation gives CASSQEGTDTQYF.

This clonotype has only a few counts. V is TRBV4-3 and J is TRBJ2-1; D not certain. Trimming took off 0 bases at V and 8 bases at J, with 11 bases between the two ends. The CDR3 has 14 residues. CDR1 is LGHNA and CDR2 is YSLEER in the germline V gene. CDR3 sequence (DNA): TGCGCCAGCAGCCAAGACCACCCCCCCCATGAGCAGTTCTTC. It is translated as CASSQDHPPHEQFF.

This clonotype was picked up a small number of times. The chain combines TRBV11-1 with TRBJ2-7, with a tentative D call TRBD1 (5 bases). With 4 bases removed from V and 0 bases from J, the gap between germline ends came to 10 bases. CDR1 and CDR2 (germline): SGHAT, FQDESV (reference sequence). The CDR3 length is 14 residues. For the CDR3, the DNA is TGTGCCAGCAGCTCCGAGACAGCCTCCTACGAGCAGTACTTC. Amino acids: CASSSETASYEQYF. Together with reference TRBV11-1 and TRBJ2-7, the CDR3 gives the full variable domain: EAEVAQSPRYKITEKSQAVAFWCDPISGHATLYWYRQILGQGPELLVQFQDESVVDDSQLPKDRFSAERLKGVDSTLKIQPAELGDSAMYLCASSSETASYEQYFGPGTRLTVT.

The rearrangement joins TRBV5-6 to TRBJ2-7; D perhaps matches TRBD1 (5 bases). Germline loops: CDR1 SGHDT, CDR2 YYEEEE. The CDR3 is made up of 15 amino acids. V was clipped by 4 bases and J by 5 bases, with 19 bases between them. CDR3 amino acids: CASSPLDRRYDEQYF. CDR3 bases: TGTGCCAGCAGCCCGCTAGACAGAAGGTACGACGAGCAGTACTTC.

This clonotype was observed a handful of times. The rearrangement uses TRBV12-3 or TRBV12-4 and TRBJ2-1, with D perhaps TRBD1 or TRBD2 (6 bases each). V was clipped by 1 base and J by 2 bases, with 18 bases between them. The CDR3 is 18 residues long. The CDR3 region is CASSLGGASSPTYNEQFF. DNA for the CDR3: TGTGCCAGCAGTTTAGGGGGGGCGTCGAGCCCCACCTACAATGAGCAGTTCTTC.

V usage is TRBV27 and J usage is TRBJ1-2; D ambiguous. The length of the CDR3 is 15 residues. V lost 5 bases to trimming and J lost 2 bases, with 15 bases between them. Germline V gene lookup returns CDR1 MNHEY and CDR2 SMNVEV (reference sequence). The CDR3 protein is CASSAWRQNNYGYTF. Here the CDR3 DNA reads TGTGCCAGCAGTGCTTGGAGGCAGAACAACTATGGCTACACCTTC.

This clonotype showed up just a few times. This rearrangement joins TRBV9 to TRBJ2-3; 7 bases agree with TRBD2. Germline V CDR1 and CDR2: SGDLS, YYNGEE. Trimming removed 5 bases from V and 4 bases from J; junction bases left unmatched: 16. CDR3 length: 17 residues. CDR3: CASSDKLGGLSSDTQYF. The CDR3, as DNA: TGTGCCAGCAGTGACAAGTTGGGAGGGTTATCATCAGATACGCAGTATTTT.

In its sample, this clonotype was seen a few times. CDR3 DNA: TGTGCCAGCAGCACGGGCCCCAGTATCTCTGGAAACACCATATATTTT. This encodes CASSTGPSISGNTIYF. The J gene is TRBJ1-3, the V gene TRBV5-5; no firm D call. The CDR3 covers 16 residues. V was shortened by 4 bases and J by 0 bases, with 14 bases between the two germline ends. CDR1 is SGHKS, CDR2 YYEKEE, per germline (reference sequence).

V and J are TRBV27 and TRBJ1-2; 8 bases agree with TRBD1. This CDR3 comprises 15 residues. Germline CDR1 is MNHEY and CDR2 is SMNVEV (reference sequence). Trimming removed 4 bases from V and 4 bases from J; junction bases left unmatched: 8. The CDR3 here is CASSSRQGRVYGYTF. In DNA, the CDR3 is TGTGCCAGCAGTTCACGACAGGGGCGGGTCTATGGCTACACCTTC.

This clonotype was counted only a few times. This chain joins TRBV11-2 and TRBJ2-1; D may correspond to TRBD1 or TRBD2 (5 bases each). The V end lost 5 bases, the J end lost 3 bases, and 14 bases lay between the germline ends. The germline V gene encodes CDR1 SGHAT and CDR2 FQNNGV. CDR3 length: 15 residues. The CDR3 sequence is CASSRGRGYYNEQFF. The CDR3 region has the DNA TGTGCCAGCAGCCGGGGACGGGGCTACTACAATGAGCAGTTCTTC.